This TCR beta chain came from a study of Graves' ophthalmopathy and Graves' hyperthyroidism. The sample holds many counts of this clonotype. This CDR3 spans 12 amino acids. Germline V lookup: CDR1 LNHNV, CDR2 YYDKDF (reference sequence). Trimming removed 0 bases from V and 5 bases from J, with 2 bases in between. Investigators amplified TCR beta CDR3 regions from RNA transcripts. Following a first-round RT-PCR that used HTBI primers, a second-round multiplex PCR was carried out. TCRdb re-called the multiplex PCR reads through MiXCR, storing one row per CDR3 protein. The sample has around 660,000 distinct CDR3 sequences, just over 40% seen once; the top ten hold more than 2.5%. Moderately to severely active ophthalmopathy under 3 months, CAS at least 3, NOSPECS at least 4. Lactation, pregnancy, uncontrolled infections and other autoimmune diseases were all grounds for excluding patients. Fresh peripheral blood (approximately 10 ml) yielded the PBMCs.

The clonotype comes from an adult man with Graves' ophthalmopathy. The chain links TRBV15 to TRBJ1-5, with D hard to call. The sequenced material came from peripheral blood. CDR3 bases: TGTGCCACCAGCAGAGATTATCAGCCCCAGCATTTT. As protein: CATSRDYQPQHF.